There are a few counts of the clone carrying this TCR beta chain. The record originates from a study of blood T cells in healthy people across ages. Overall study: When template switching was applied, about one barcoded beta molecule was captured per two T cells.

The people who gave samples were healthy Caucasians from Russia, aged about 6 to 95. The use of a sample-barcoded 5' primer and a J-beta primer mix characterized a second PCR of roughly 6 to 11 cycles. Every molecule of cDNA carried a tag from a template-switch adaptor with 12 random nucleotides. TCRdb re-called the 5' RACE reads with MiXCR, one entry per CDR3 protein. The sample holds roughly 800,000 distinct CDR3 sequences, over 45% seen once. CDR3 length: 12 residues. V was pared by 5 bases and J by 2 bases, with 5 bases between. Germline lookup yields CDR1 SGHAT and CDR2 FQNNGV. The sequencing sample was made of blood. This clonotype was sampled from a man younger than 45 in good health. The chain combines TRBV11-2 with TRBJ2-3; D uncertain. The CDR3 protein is CASSQNTDTQYF. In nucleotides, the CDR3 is TGTGCCAGCAGCCAAAACACAGATACGCAGTATTTT.